This T cell receptor (beta chain) is from a study of OX40 agonist ivuxolimab in advanced cancers. Study-level background: Ivuxolimab was a fully human IgG2 agonistic monoclonal antibody targeting the costimulatory receptor OX40 (CD134). Prior anti-PD-1, anti-PD-L1 or anti-CTLA-4 therapy was permitted, and checkpoint inhibitors had been received by around 39% of dose-escalation patients. The purpose of peripheral TCRbeta sequencing was to test whether ivuxolimab changed TCR sequence diversity and led to clonal T-cell expansion. A male proportion of nearly 85% and a mean age of approximately 58 years, ranging from 23 to 79, were recorded for the dose-escalation cohort. Partial responses occurred in three dose-escalation patients, of whom one had hepatocellular carcinoma and two had cutaneous melanoma. Intravenous ivuxolimab was administered to patients every 2 weeks at six dose levels: 0.01, 0.1, 0.3, 1.5, 3 and 10 mg/kg. The monotherapy dose-escalation portion (N = 52 patients) of the phase I ivuxolimab trial is reported in the paper. Of the approximately 50 patients in dose escalation, some 19 had hepatocellular carcinoma, some 15 had melanoma, 9 had renal cell carcinoma and 9 had head and neck cancer.

The trial excluded patients who had a history of autoimmune disease or were on systemic immunosuppression. Peripheral blood for TCR sequencing was drawn from every dose cohort at baseline, at cycle 4 day 1 and at cycle 7 day 1. The samples were drawn from a first-in-human, open-label, multicenter phase I dose-escalation trial of ivuxolimab. The trial enrolled adults with locally advanced or metastatic head and neck squamous cell, hepatocellular, melanoma or renal cell carcinoma. Before TCR sequencing, CD4+ T cells and CD8+ T cells from peripheral blood were sorted into separate populations. Results the study describes overall, beyond this receptor: After ivuxolimab, more expanded clones were found on average in CD8+ T cells than in CD4+ T cells. In the 0.1-3.0 mg/kg groups, partial responders had among the lowest normalized peripheral clonal expansion, particularly in CD8+ T cells. Low levels of normalized T-cell clonal expansion were also shown by some nonresponding patients. At doses of 0.1 to 3.0 mg/kg, clonal expansion of both CD4+ and CD8+ blood T cells was observed from baseline to week 6. The antigen specificity of the peripheral T cells that underwent clonal expansion was not determined.

The table lists this clone with a few counts. The specificity of this receptor is unknown. The sample holds no much larger clone one base away, and base qualities are not on file. There are 15 amino acids in the CDR3, from cysteine to phenylalanine inclusive. Kept here is only the CDR3 DNA, which spans 45 bases and is read in frame from base 1. From the germline V gene, CDR1 is KGHSH and CDR2 is LQKENI. Germline trimming amounts to 3 bases on V and 6 bases on J, with 9 as the count of junction bases outside the gene matches. Genomic DNA was extracted from sorted cells for sequencing of the TCRbeta CDR3 region. TCRbeta CDR3 regions were sequenced using the immunoSEQ Assay. TCRdb holds this immuneACCESS table with in-frame rearrangements only. Some clones are missing; in checked studies, unresolved V genes explain under half, and the rest has no known cause. The sample includes about 40,000 clones, with more than 75% observed a single time. In total, the top ten clones hold about 12% of the sample.

In this chain, TRBV18 is recombined with TRBJ1-1, and 8 junctional nucleotides match TRBD1. Material: CD4+ or CD8+ T cells sorted from blood, obtained in a trial of the OX40 agonist ivuxolimab. This sequence was found in an adult with an advanced solid tumor such as melanoma, head and neck, liver or kidney cancer. The DNA reads TGTGCCAGCTCACCCCCGATCGGACAGGGCGCTGAAGCTTTCTTT. It is translated as CASSPPIGQGAEAFF.